One T cell receptor (beta chain) is described in this entry. The antigen is unknown. Sequencing used immunoSEQ multiplex PCR; TCRdb keeps in-frame clones, though not all of them. Among approximately 2.4 million clones listed, about 94% were seen once. These data originate in a study of shared clonotypes between healthy human individuals. Study-wide background: Three plates each covered CD4 naive and memory; CD8 naive two, CD8 memory one.

The study's findings and limits: Incompleteness in sorted-subset sequencing, despite large depth, was shown by rarefaction.

Germline V gene data show CDR1 as MDHEN and CDR2 as SYDVKM. Trimming took 4 bases from V and 1 from J; bases not matched to a gene: 1. The CDR3 consists of 16 residues. This clonotype was sampled from a young man in good health. The sequenced sample was naive CD4+ T cells sorted from blood. Stated subset: CD45RA+ positively selected. This chain connects TRBV28 to TRBJ2-4; 13 nucleotides line up with TRBD2. In DNA, the CDR3 is TGTGCCAGCAGTTGGGGACTAGCGGGGGCCAAAAACATTCAGTACTTC. It encodes CASSWGLAGAKNIQYF. Based on the CDR3 plus reference TRBV28 and TRBJ2-4, the full variable domain is DVKVTQSSRYLVKRTGEKVFLECVQDMDHENMFWYRQDPGLGLRLIYFSYDVKMKEKGDIPEGYSVSREKKERFSLILESASTNQTSMYLCASSWGLAGAKNIQYFGAGTRLSVL.